Below are 16 T cell receptor beta chains sequenced from a single sample in a study of Ad26.COV2.S vaccination and SARS-CoV-2 variants (dated by TCRdb to the early 2020s). The sample's treatment or condition, from its label and the paper: 15 to 20 received Ad26.COV2.S at low or high dose, single or two shots; about five received placebo; per-sample allocation not given. Repertoires of vaccine and placebo recipients were sequenced from samples taken on day 63 after the first injection. Libraries were constructed by the immunoSEQ multiplex PCR assay. What TCRdb holds here is the immuneACCESS table cut down to in-frame rearrangements. Part of the clones is not present; checked against another copy, under half of the missing clones reflect an unresolved V gene, and the others are unexplained. Present in this sample are roughly 390,000 clones, 88% of which were seen just once. The biggest ten clones account for roughly 3.2% of the sample.

Sequenced here: peripheral blood, sampled in a trial of Ad26.COV2.S vaccine versus placebo. These receptor sequences come from a person aged 18-65 years who received the Ad26.COV2.S COVID-19 vaccine or a placebo.

This sequence joins TRBV27 and TRBJ2-7; unclear D gene. The CDR3 totals 10 residues. CDR1 and CDR2 (germline): MNHEY, SMNVEV (reference sequence). The germline V and J ends were trimmed by 8 bases and 5 bases, with 7 bases remaining between them. CDR3 sequence: CASGPHEQYF. For the CDR3, the DNA is TGTGCCAGCGGACCCCACGAGCAGTACTTC.

On this clone: Additional DNA sequences in this sample encode the identical CDR3. CDR3 bases: TGCGCCAGCAGCGCTACAGGGGGCGGAGGCTACACCTTC. This gives the protein CASSATGGGGYTF. The chain employs TRBV5-1 and TRBJ1-2, with TRBD1 identical over 9 bases. Trimming took 4 bases from V and 8 from J; bases not matched to a gene: 6. The CDR3 totals 13 residues. CDR1 SGHRS and CDR2 YFSETQ come from the germline V gene.

A remark on this clone: Other DNA sequences in this sample translate to the same CDR3. The chain joins TRBV7-2 to TRBJ1-1; D uncertain. V dropped 3 bases and J dropped 2 bases, with 7 bases sitting between them. This CDR3 spans 13 amino acids. Looked up from germline, CDR1 is SGHTA and CDR2 is FQGNSA. As DNA, the CDR3 is TGTGCCAGCAGCTTCGGCGGAAACACTGAAGCTTTCTTT. Its protein product is CASSFGGNTEAFF.

This rearrangement joins TRBV6-6 to TRBJ1-4; D not certain. Germline V gene data show CDR1 as MNHNY and CDR2 as SVGAGI (reference sequence). The ends were cut back, 2 bases at V and 2 bases at J, with 6 bases in the middle. CDR3 length: 14 amino acids. In DNA, the CDR3 is TGTGCCAGCAGTTACAAACAGACTAATGAAAAACTGTTTTTT. Amino acid sequence: CASSYKQTNEKLFF.

The chain recombines TRBV3-1 (or the pseudogene TRBV3-2) with TRBJ2-7; no clear D gene. CDR1 and CDR2 from the germline V gene are LGHDT and YNNKEL (reference sequence). Trimming stripped 3 bases from V and 9 bases from J, with 12 bases between. The length of the CDR3 is 12 residues. The CDR3 bases are TGTGCCAGCAGCCACAGGTCCCTGGGGCAGTACTTC. This gives the protein CASSHRSLGQYF.

The V gene is TRBV3-1 (or the pseudogene TRBV3-2), the J gene TRBJ2-5, with TRBD2 matching over 9 bases. The CDR3 has 13 residues. CDR1 is LGHDT and CDR2 is YNNKEL in the germline V gene (reference sequence). With V trimmed by 7 bases and J by 5 bases, 5 bases remained unmatched. CDR3 sequence (DNA): TGTGCCAGCAATGTAGCGGGGGAGGAGACCCAGTACTTC. This sequence encodes CASNVAGEETQYF.

The V call is TRBV7-2, the J call TRBJ2-2; D ambiguous. The CDR3 loop spans 13 amino acids. The germline V gene encodes CDR1 SGHTA and CDR2 FQGNSA. V was cut by 4 bases and J by 7 bases, with 10 bases left in between. CDR3 loop: CASSSWAVGELFF. CDR3 in DNA: TGTGCCAGCAGCTCCTGGGCGGTCGGGGAGCTGTTTTTT.

The V call is TRBV19, the J call TRBJ2-2; 8 positions agree with TRBD1. CDR3 length: 11 residues. Per germline, CDR1 LNHDA and CDR2 SQIVND (reference sequence). The CDR3 loop reads CATGGTGELFF. The CDR3 DNA is TGTGCTACAGGGGGCACCGGGGAGCTGTTTTTT. The full variable domain, with the rest looked up from reference TRBV19 and TRBJ2-2, is DGGITQSPKYLFRKEGQNVTLSCEQNLNHDAMYWYRQDPGQGLRLIYYSQIVNDFQKGDIAEGYSVSREKKESFPLTVTSAQKNPTAFYLCATGGTGELFFGEGSRLTVL.

This rearrangement joins TRBV6-5 to TRBJ1-5; D unresolved. The length of the CDR3 is 15 residues. The germline V gene has CDR1 MNHEY and CDR2 SVGAGI. V lost 6 bases and J 2 bases, leaving 14 bases between the germline ends. CDR3 region: CASSNLWGGNQPQHF. CDR3 nucleotides: TGTGCCAGCAGCAACCTTTGGGGAGGCAATCAGCCCCAGCATTTT.

The CDR3 nucleotides read TGTGCCTGGAGTCCCCTAGCGGGACTCACCGGGGAGCTGTTTTTT. It specifies CAWSPLAGLTGELFF. The chain joins TRBV30 to TRBJ2-2; 9 bases fit TRBD2. The V segment lost 2 bases and the J segment 4 bases; nucleotides outside the gene matches: 5. Germline V gives CDR1 GTSNPN, CDR2 SVGIG (reference sequence). The CDR3 sequence is 15 residues long.

The chain uses TRBV19 and TRBJ2-2, with a possible D match to TRBD2 (5 bases). Trimming removed 0 bases at V and 1 base at J, with 9 bases between. Per the germline V gene, CDR1 is LNHDA and CDR2 is SQIVND (reference sequence). The CDR3 covers 16 residues. CDR3 sequence reads: CASSIEYGLNTGELFF. The CDR3, as DNA: TGTGCCAGTAGTATAGAATACGGACTGAACACCGGGGAGCTGTTTTTT.

In nucleotides, the CDR3 is TGTGCCAGCAGCGTATCGGGGAATCAGCCCCAGCATTTT. Residues: CASSVSGNQPQHF. This chain joins TRBV12-3 or TRBV12-4 and TRBJ1-5; the D is unclear. This CDR3 has 13 amino acids. V lost 6 bases and J 4 bases, leaving 10 bases between the germline ends.

There are a few counts of this clone. The gene calls are TRBV25-1 and TRBJ2-2; D is possibly TRBD2 (5 bases). V lost 3 bases and J lost 5, with 10 bases in between. The CDR3 runs to 14 residues. Germline V gene lookup returns CDR1 MGHDK and CDR2 SYGVNS. The CDR3 spells CASSDEGRTGELFF. The CDR3 nucleotides read TGTGCCAGCAGTGACGAGGGCCGTACCGGGGAGCTGTTTTTT.

The chain is built from TRBV29-1 and TRBJ1-1, with 7 bases identical to TRBD1. This CDR3 region has 14 residues. Germline CDR1 is SQVTM and CDR2 is ANQGSEA. The junction had 8 bases not matched to a gene; V was cut back by 3 bases and J by 4 bases. This CDR3 reads CSVDPGGAGTEAFF. The CDR3, as DNA: TGCAGCGTTGACCCAGGGGGGGCGGGCACTGAAGCTTTCTTT. Full variable domain (outside the CDR3, taken from reference TRBV29-1 and TRBJ1-1): SAVISQKPSRDICQRGTSLTIQCQVDSQVTMMFWYRQQPGQSLTLIATANQGSEATYESGFVIDKFPISRPNLTFSTLTVSNMSPEDSSIYLCSVDPGGAGTEAFFGQGTRLTVV.

This clone turned up a few times. The chain combines TRBV28 with TRBJ2-1; 8 bases map to TRBD1. The CDR3 totals 18 residues. J lost 2 bases, V lost 1 base, and 10 bases had no gene match. Looked up from germline, CDR1 is MDHEN and CDR2 is SYDVKM. The DNA of the CDR3 is TGTGCCAGCAGTTTATATAGACAGGGGCCCCCCACCTACAATGAGCAGTTCTTC. Protein: CASSLYRQGPPTYNEQFF. The full variable domain, in which reference TRBV28 and TRBJ2-1 provide the parts outside the CDR3, is DVKVTQSSRYLVKRTGEKVFLECVQDMDHENMFWYRQDPGLGLRLIYFSYDVKMKEKGDIPEGYSVSREKKERFSLILESASTNQTSMYLCASSLYRQGPPTYNEQFFGPGTRLTVL.

This chain joins TRBV6-5 and TRBJ2-7; 8 nucleotides agree with TRBD1. The CDR3 loop spans 14 amino acids. V gave up 2 bases and J gave up 6 bases; unmatched junction bases: 6. The V gene's germline CDR1 is MNHEY and CDR2 SVGAGI. The CDR3 coding sequence is TGTGCCAGCAGTTACGAGGACAGGGTTGGCGAGCAGTACTTC. This encodes CASSYEDRVGEQYF.